The sequence of this TCR beta chain was determined in a study of blood T cell repertoires in COVID-19. Overall study: The origin of the acute and convalescent COVID-19 samples was the United States, Italy and Spain. T cells, B-cell-depleted T cells, or PBMCs supplied cDNA or gDNA.

Authors' data handling: Amplified reference gene primers provided the basis for estimating nucleated cell counts. TCRdb's table, derived via immunoSEQ multiplex PCR, lists solely in-frame clones and lacks some. That table gives V, J and clone size, and the DNA gave D and trimming. The data hold tens of thousands of clones, with about 76% observed a single time. Germline CDR1 reads GTSNPN; CDR2 reads SVGIG (reference sequence). V lost 3 bases, J lost 7 bases, and 16 bases lay in between. CDR3 length equals 14 residues. The source is a man in his forties or fifties with active or convalescent COVID-19. J is TRBJ1-5 and V is TRBV30, with D unresolved. The material sequenced was peripheral blood. The CDR3 nucleotides read TGTGCCTGGAGCACAACCGGGAGAAACCAGCCCCAGCATTTT. It specifies CAWSTTGRNQPQHF.